This TCR beta chain was retrieved from a study of blood T cell repertoires in COVID-19. As for the study in general: COVID-19 samples from acute and convalescent phases originated in the United States, Italy and Spain.

In the original processing: Nucleated cell counts were estimated from reference gene primer amplification. Assay used: immunoSEQ multiplex PCR; TCRdb lists only in-frame clones, some missing. V, J and clone size were drawn from that table, and D and trimming were deduced from the DNA. The data show hundreds of thousands of clones, with approximately 90% seen just once and 2% to 2.5% held by the top ten. This clone was recorded only once. There are 13 residues in the CDR3. V shed 0 bases and J shed 8 bases, with 10 bases lying between them. Germline loops: CDR1 SGHNT, CDR2 YENEEA. Sequences were obtained from PBMCs or T cells enriched from blood (not recorded which). The chain recombines TRBV11-3 with TRBJ1-1; D not certain. The receptor comes from a woman aged 60-70 years in a cohort exposed to, infected with or recovered from COVID-19 (not recorded which). CDR3 region: CASSLERGDEAFF. CDR3 sequence (DNA): TGTGCCAGCAGCTTAGAGAGAGGAGACGAAGCTTTCTTT.